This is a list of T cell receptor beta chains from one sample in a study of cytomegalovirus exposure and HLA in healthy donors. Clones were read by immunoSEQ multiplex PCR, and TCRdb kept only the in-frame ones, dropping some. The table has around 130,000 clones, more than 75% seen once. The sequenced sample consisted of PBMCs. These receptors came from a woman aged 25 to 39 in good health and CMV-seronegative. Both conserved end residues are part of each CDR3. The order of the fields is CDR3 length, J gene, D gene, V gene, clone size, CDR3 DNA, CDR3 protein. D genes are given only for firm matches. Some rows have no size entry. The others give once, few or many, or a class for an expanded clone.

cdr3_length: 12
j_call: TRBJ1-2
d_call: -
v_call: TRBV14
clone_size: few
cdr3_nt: TGTGCCAGCAGCCAAGCAATGTCGAGGGCCACCTTC
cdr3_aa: CASSQAMSRATF

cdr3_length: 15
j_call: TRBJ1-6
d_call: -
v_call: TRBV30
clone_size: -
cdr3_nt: TGTGCCTGGAGTGAGCTGACACGTTTAAATTCACCCCTCCACTTT
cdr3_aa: CAWSELTRLNSPLHF

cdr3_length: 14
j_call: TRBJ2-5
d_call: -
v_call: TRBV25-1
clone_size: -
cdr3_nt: TGTGCCAGCAGTGAACTAGCTCTGTCGGAGACCCAGTACTTC
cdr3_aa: CASSELALSETQYF

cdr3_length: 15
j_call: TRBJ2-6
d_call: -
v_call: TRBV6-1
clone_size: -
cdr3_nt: TGTGCCAGCAGCGTTGGGAGGTCTGGGGCCAACGTCCTGACTTTC
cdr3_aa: CASSVGRSGANVLTF

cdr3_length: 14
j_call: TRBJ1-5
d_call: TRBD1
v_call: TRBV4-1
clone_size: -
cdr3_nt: TGCGCCAGCAGCCTGGACAGGGTAATCGACCCCCAGCATTTT
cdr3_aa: CASSLDRVIDPQHF

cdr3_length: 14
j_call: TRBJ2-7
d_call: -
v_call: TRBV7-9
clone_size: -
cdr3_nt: TGTGCCAGCAGCTCGCAGGGGCCCTCGAACGAGCAGTACTTC
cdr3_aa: CASSSQGPSNEQYF

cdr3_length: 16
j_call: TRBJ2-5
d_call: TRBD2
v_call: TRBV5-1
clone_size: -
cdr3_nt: TGCGCCAGCAACCCGGAAGCGGGGGGCTTCCAAGAGACCCAGTACTTC
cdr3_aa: CASNPEAGGFQETQYF

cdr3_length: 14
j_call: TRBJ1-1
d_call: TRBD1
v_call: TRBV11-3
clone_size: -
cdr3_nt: TGTGCCAGCAGCTCGACAGGGGAGGTCACTGAAGCTTTCTTT
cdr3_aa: CASSSTGEVTEAFF

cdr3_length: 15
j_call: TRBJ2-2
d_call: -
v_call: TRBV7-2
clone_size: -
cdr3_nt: TGTGCCAGCAAAAAAGGACAGACGAACACCGGGGAGCTGTTTTTT
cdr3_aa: CASKKGQTNTGELFF

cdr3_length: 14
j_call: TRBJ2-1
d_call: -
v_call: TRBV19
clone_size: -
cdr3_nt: TGTGCCAGTAGTATGGGGGGACGAAACAATGAGCAGTTCTTC
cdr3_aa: CASSMGGRNNEQFF

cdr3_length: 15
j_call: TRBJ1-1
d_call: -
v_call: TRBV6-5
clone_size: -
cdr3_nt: TGTGCCAGCAGTTCGGGCGCGGCAGGGGACACTGAAGCTTTCTTT
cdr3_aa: CASSSGAAGDTEAFF

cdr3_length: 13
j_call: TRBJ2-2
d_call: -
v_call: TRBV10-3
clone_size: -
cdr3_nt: TGTGCCATCACCAATCTAGACACCGGGGAGCTGTTTTTT
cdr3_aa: CAITNLDTGELFF

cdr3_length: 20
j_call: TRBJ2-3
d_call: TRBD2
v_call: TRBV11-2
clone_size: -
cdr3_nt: TGTGCCAGCAGCTTAGATTTATGGGGAGCGGGGGGGCCAAGCACAGATACGCAGTATTTT
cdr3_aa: CASSLDLWGAGGPSTDTQYF

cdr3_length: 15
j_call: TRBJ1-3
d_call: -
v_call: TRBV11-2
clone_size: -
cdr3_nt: TGTGCCAGCAGACCCCCGAGGGACTCTAGGAACACCATATATTTT
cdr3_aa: CASRPPRDSRNTIYF

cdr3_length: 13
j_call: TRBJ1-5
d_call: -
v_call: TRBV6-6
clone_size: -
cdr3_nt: TGTGCCAGCAGTACAGGACGCAATCAGCCCCAGCATTTT
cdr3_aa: CASSTGRNQPQHF

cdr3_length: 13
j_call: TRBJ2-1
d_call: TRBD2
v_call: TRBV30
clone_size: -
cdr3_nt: TGTGCCTGGAGCGGGGGCGGGGGGGGTGAGCAGTTCTTC
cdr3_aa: CAWSGGGGGEQFF

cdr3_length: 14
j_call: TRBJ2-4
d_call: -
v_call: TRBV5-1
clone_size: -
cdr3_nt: TGCGCCAGCAGCTTGGACCTTAGGAGGAACATTCAGTACTTC
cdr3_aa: CASSLDLRRNIQYF

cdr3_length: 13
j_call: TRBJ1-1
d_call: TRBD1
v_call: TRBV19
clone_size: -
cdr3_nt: TGTGCCAGTACGGACAGGATGAGCACTGAAGCTTTCTTT
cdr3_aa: CASTDRMSTEAFF

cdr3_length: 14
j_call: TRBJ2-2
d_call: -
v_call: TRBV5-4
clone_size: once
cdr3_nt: TGTGCCAGCAGCTTGGGACTAAACACCGGGGAGCTGTTTTTT
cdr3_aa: CASSLGLNTGELFF

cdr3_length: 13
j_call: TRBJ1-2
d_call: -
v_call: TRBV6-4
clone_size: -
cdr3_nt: TGTGCCAGCAGTGAAGAACAGGGCTATGGCTACACCTTC
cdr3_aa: CASSEEQGYGYTF

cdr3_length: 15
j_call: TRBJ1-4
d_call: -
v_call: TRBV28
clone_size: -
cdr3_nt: TGTGCCAGCAGCCTCGGGGGGGTTACTAATGAAAAACTGTTTTTT
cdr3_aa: CASSLGGVTNEKLFF

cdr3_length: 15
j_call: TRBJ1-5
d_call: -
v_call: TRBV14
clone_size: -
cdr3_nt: TGTGCCAGCAGCTGCCGACAACACCGCAATCAGCCCCAGCATTTT
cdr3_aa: CASSCRQHRNQPQHF

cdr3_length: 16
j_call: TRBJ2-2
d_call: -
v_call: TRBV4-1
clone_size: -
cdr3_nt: TGCGCCAGCAGCCAAGAAGGGGTTGAGCCGACCGGGGAGCTGTTTTTT
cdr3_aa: CASSQEGVEPTGELFF

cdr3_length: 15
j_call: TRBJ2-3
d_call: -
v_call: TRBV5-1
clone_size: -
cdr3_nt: TGCGCCAGCAGCTCGCGGACACTTAGCACAGATACGCAGTATTTT
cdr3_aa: CASSSRTLSTDTQYF

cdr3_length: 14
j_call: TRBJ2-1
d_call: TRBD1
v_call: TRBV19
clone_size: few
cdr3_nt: TGTGCCAGTACCTGGACAGGGGGCAGGGATGAGCAGTTCTTC
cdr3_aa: CASTWTGGRDEQFF

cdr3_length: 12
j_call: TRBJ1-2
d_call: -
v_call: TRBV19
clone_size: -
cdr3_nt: TGTGCCAGTAGCCAGGACATCTATGGCTACACCTTC
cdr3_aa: CASSQDIYGYTF